Listed here is a single TCR beta chain. Antigen specificity is unknown. The J segment lost 7 bases and the V segment lost 4 bases, leaving 9 bases of the junction unmatched. The CDR3 consists of 16 residues. Germline V lookup: CDR1 MGHRA, CDR2 YSYEKL. These data are taken from a study of T cells in tuberculosis. Study-wide results and caveats: Active tuberculosis alpha repertoires lay closer to GMM-specific TCRs than controls'.

Clones were read by immunoSEQ multiplex PCR, and TCRdb kept only the in-frame ones, dropping some. The table lists tens of thousands of clones, around 94% of them singletons. The receptor was isolated from a donor aged 5-35 years with latent tuberculosis or without tuberculosis infection. V and J are TRBV4-1 and TRBJ2-1; TRBD2 aligns across 11 bases. The sample consisted of PBMCs. The CDR3 region is CASSRGSGRAANEQFF. For the CDR3, the DNA is TGCGCCAGCAGCCGGGGTAGCGGGAGGGCCGCTAATGAGCAGTTCTTC.